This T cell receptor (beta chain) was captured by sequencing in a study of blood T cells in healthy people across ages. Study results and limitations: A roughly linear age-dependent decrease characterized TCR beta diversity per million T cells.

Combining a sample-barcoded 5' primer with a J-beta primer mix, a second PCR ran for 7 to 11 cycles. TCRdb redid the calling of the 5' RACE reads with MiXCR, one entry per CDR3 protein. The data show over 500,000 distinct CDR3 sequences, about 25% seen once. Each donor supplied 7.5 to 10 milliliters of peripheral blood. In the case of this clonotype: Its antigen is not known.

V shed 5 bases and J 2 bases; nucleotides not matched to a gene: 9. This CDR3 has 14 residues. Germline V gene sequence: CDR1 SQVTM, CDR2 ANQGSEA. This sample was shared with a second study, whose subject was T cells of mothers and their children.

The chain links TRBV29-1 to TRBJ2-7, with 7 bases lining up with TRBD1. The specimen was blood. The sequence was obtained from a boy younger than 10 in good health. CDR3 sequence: CSVQTGTAAYEQYF. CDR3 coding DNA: TGCAGCGTTCAGACCGGGACAGCTGCCTACGAGCAGTACTTC.